One T cell receptor beta chain is described in this entry. The antigen remains undetermined. Mismatch with germline at one junction end may stem from a read error. This specimen belongs to a study of blood T cells in healthy people across ages. This CDR3 has 14 residues. Germline V lookup: CDR1 ENHRY, CDR2 SYGVKD. General study points: Older age coincided with a roughly linear decline in TCR beta diversity per million T cells. Both higher diversity and more naive CD4+ cells marked long-lived donors when set against aged donors. Since the PBMCs were unsorted, naive and antigen-experienced cells could not be conclusively compared.

Aged roughly 6 to 95, donors were systemically healthy Caucasians from Russia. Sample-barcoded 5' priming and a J-beta primer mix drove a second PCR of roughly 6 to 12 cycles. MiXCR, applied by TCRdb to the 5' RACE reads, yields one record per CDR3 protein. The sample includes fewer than 900,000 distinct CDR3 sequences, 35% to 40% of them seen just once. The receptor comes from a man aged 18 to 35 in good health. The sample taken for sequencing was blood. V is TRBV10-3 and J is TRBJ2-1; D not resolved. CDR3: CASSYSNLRDEQFF. CDR3 DNA sequence: TGTGCCAGCAGTTACTCGAATCTCCGCGATGAGCAGTTCTTC.